The next 11 T cell receptor beta chains were all read from a single sample in a study of cytomegalovirus exposure and HLA in healthy donors (TCRdb year 2017). Libraries were made using the immunoSEQ multiplex PCR assay. The multiplex PCR relied on a mix of 60 forward primers for TCR Vbeta segments and 13 reverse primers for TCR Jbeta segments. Held by TCRdb, this immuneACCESS table contains in-frame sequences only and omits some clones. Under half of the omission traces to an unresolved V gene where checked; the cause of the rest is unknown. The sample has some 250,000 clones on record, 82% of them singletons. Of the sample, more than 5% is held by the ten largest clones. Material: PBMCs. These receptors were obtained from a woman aged 35 to 49 in good health and CMV-seropositive.

The V gene is TRBV5-1, the J gene TRBJ2-5, with a tentative D call TRBD2 (5 bases). The CDR3 length is 16 residues. Germline CDR1 SGHRS, CDR2 YFSETQ. V lost 0 bases and J 9 bases, leaving 21 bases between the germline ends. CDR3 loop: CASSLVMGGQEMAQYF. The CDR3 DNA reads as TGCGCCAGCAGCTTGGTTATGGGCGGGCAAGAGATGGCCCAGTACTTC.

This clone was found a few times. CDR3 in DNA: TGTGCCAGCAGCCAGGACAGGGGGCGGAATCAGCCCCAGCATTTT. Translating it yields CASSQDRGRNQPQHF. The chain joins TRBV6-1 to TRBJ1-5; 11 nucleotides line up with TRBD1. The CDR3 length is 15 residues. V was clipped by 6 bases and J by 4 bases; unmatched bases: 5. Germline CDR1 and CDR2: MNHNS and SASEGT.

The genes are TRBV18 and TRBJ1-2, with D perhaps TRBD1 (6 bases). V was pared by 2 bases and J by 0 bases, with 16 bases between. Germline CDR1 KGHSH, CDR2 LQKENI. The CDR3 is 17 residues long. In DNA, the CDR3 is TGTGCCAGCTCACCATTTGCGGGGGCTGAAGCTAACTATGGCTACACCTTC. Amino acids: CASSPFAGAEANYGYTF.

V gene TRBV30 combines with J gene TRBJ2-5, with TRBD1 identical over 7 bases. The V gene end was trimmed by 3 bases and the J gene end by 5 bases; junction bases not matched to a gene: 6. The CDR3 runs 13 residues. CDR1 GTSNPN and CDR2 SVGIG come from the germline V gene (reference sequence). CDR3 in DNA: TGTGCCTGGAGGTTAGGGGGCATGGAGACCCAGTACTTC. The encoded protein is CAWRLGGMETQYF.

The CDR3 DNA sequence: TGTGCCAGCAGCCAGGGATCGAGCGGGGGCGGAACAGATACGCAGTATTTT. It is translated as CASSQGSSGGGTDTQYF. The genes are TRBV7-2 and TRBJ2-3; 8 nucleotides align to TRBD2. Germline V gene lookup returns CDR1 SGHTA and CDR2 FQGNSA. J gave up 3 bases and V 5 bases, and 13 bases lay outside the gene matches. The length of the CDR3 is 17 residues.

This chain joins TRBV4-3 and TRBJ1-1; D not resolved. The CDR3 consists of 18 residues. Germline assignment: CDR1 LGHNA and CDR2 YSLEER. Trimming removed 0 bases from V and 5 bases from J, with 22 bases in between. The DNA for the CDR3 is TGCGCCAGCAGCCAAGATCCCCCCCACAGTGGTGGAGGGACTGAAGCTTTCTTT. This translates into CASSQDPPHSGGGTEAFF.

The chain joins TRBV10-3 to TRBJ1-2, with D possibly TRBD1 on 6 matching bases. CDR3 length: 14 amino acids. V dropped 8 bases and J dropped 5 bases, with 18 bases sitting between them. Per the germline V gene, CDR1 is ENHRY and CDR2 is SYGVKD. CDR3 sequence (DNA): TGTGCCATCGGACGCAACAGGGTAGAATATGGCTACACCTTC. Its protein product is CAIGRNRVEYGYTF.

This chain links TRBV19 with TRBJ2-1; 9 nucleotides match TRBD1. Losses at the gene ends were 3 bases for V and 8 bases for J; bases not matched to a gene: 14. Looked up from germline, CDR1 is LNHDA and CDR2 is SQIVND (reference sequence). This CDR3 is built from 17 residues. This CDR3 is CASSIPRTGVSVYEQFF. The CDR3 region has the DNA TGTGCCAGTAGTATCCCCAGGACAGGGGTTAGTGTGTATGAGCAGTTCTTC.

V and J are TRBV6-1 and TRBJ2-3; D not resolved. Trimming removed 1 base from V and 1 base from J, with 9 bases in between. The CDR3 runs to 15 residues. Germline values: CDR1 MNHNS, CDR2 SASEGT. CDR3 residues: CASSEGVGGTDTQYF. As DNA, the CDR3 is TGTGCCAGCAGTGAAGGGGTAGGAGGCACAGATACGCAGTATTTT.

The J gene is TRBJ1-6, the V gene TRBV14; D call uncertain. The CDR3 totals 13 residues. V was clipped by 0 bases and J by 8 bases, with 5 bases between them. Germline V gene sequence: CDR1 SGHDN, CDR2 FVKESK. CDR3 DNA sequence: TGTGCCAGCAGCCAAGACAGCGATTCACCCCTCCACTTT. The encoded protein is CASSQDSDSPLHF.

V usage is TRBV18 and J usage is TRBJ1-3, with TRBD1 matching 7 bases. The CDR3 consists of 15 residues. Germline V CDR1 and CDR2: KGHSH, LQKENI. J lost 0 bases, V lost 4 bases, and 3 bases had no gene match. The CDR3 sequence: CASSQDRFSGNTIYF. DNA of the CDR3: TGTGCCAGCTCACAGGACAGGTTCTCTGGAAACACCATATATTTT.